The T cell receptor beta chain described here comes from a study of CD8+ T cells in alopecia areata. Whole-study findings and limits: Patients shared TCRs less clearly than mice did, possibly owing to HLA.

The CDR3 has 15 amino acids. Looked up from germline, CDR1 is MNHEY and CDR2 is SMNVEV (reference sequence). Trimming shortened V by 5 bases and J by 0 bases, and 10 bases separated the two germline ends. Treatment denoted: oral pan-JAK inhibitor, 5-10 mg twice daily. Peripheral blood and lesional scalp punch biopsies were taken from alopecia areata patients. Of note for this clone: Antigen: not known.

Once RNA had been extracted, it was reverse transcribed into cDNA to act as the sequencing template. Data came from immunoSEQ multiplex PCR; TCRdb stores just in-frame clones and leaves some out. The profile shows about 140,000 clones, 45% to 60% of them singletons. The source material was CD8+ T cells sorted from blood, sampled at week 4, from a patient treated with tofacitinib. The genes are TRBV27 and TRBJ2-2; D not resolved. This clonotype was sampled from a human donor with alopecia areata. The CDR3 is CASSPPTSNTGELFF. The CDR3 coding sequence is TGTGCCAGCAGTCCCCCCACCTCGAACACCGGGGAGCTGTTTTTT.